A single sample gave rise to the 5 T cell receptor beta chains below, sequenced in a study of metastatic and nonmetastatic thyroid tumors. Until they underwent thyroid surgery, no patient had received any treatment. MiXCR re-clonotyped the PCR reads for TCRdb. The table shows about 45,000 clones, with 4% occurring only once. The sequenced sample was blood. The receptors were sampled from a female donor with papillary thyroid cancer or a benign thyroid nodule (not recorded which). Some clones in this sample may be carry-over from other donors' samples.

This clone showed up many times. The chain links TRBV27 to TRBJ2-7; no clear D. In germline, CDR1 is MNHEY, CDR2 SMNVEV (reference sequence). Trimming shortened V by 5 bases and J by 4 bases, and 9 bases separated the two germline ends. The CDR3 is 12 residues long. The CDR3, as DNA: TGTGCCAGCAGTCCGAACCTTTACGAGCAGTACTTC. This sequence encodes CASSPNLYEQYF.

This clone was recorded a few times. The chain has TRBV6-2 or TRBV6-3 and TRBJ2-7; D is undetermined. CDR1 is MNHEY, CDR2 SVGEGT, per germline. V was pared by 5 bases and J by 6 bases, with 14 bases between. The CDR3 consists of 13 residues. The DNA of the CDR3 is TGTGCCAGCAGTCTAGGACGAGTTAGCGAGCAGTACTTC. Its translation is CASSLGRVSEQYF.

This clone was seen a handful of times. Compared with germline, one end of the junction differs, possibly owing to a read error. The chain links TRBV6-5 to TRBJ1-5; 8 bases map to TRBD1. Germline V gene sequence: CDR1 MNHEY, CDR2 SVGAGI. There are 16 residues in the CDR3. DNA of the CDR3: TGTGCCAGCAGTGACTCAGGCAGGGGGCATACTCAGCCCCAGCATTTT. Amino acid sequence: CASSDSGRGHTQPQHF.

This clone is labeled medium-sized. V and J are TRBV3-1 and TRBJ2-3; 7 bases are shared with TRBD2. Germline CDR1 reads LGHDT; CDR2 reads YNNKEL (reference sequence). The length of the CDR3 is 14 residues. V gave up 5 bases and J gave up 4 bases; unmatched junction bases: 6. CDR3 region: CASSGSGEADTQYF. CDR3 DNA: TGTGCCAGCAGCGGGAGCGGGGAAGCAGATACGCAGTATTTT.

This chain connects TRBV20-1 to TRBJ2-5; possibly TRBD2 for D (5 bases). The V end was cut by 6 bases, the J end by 11 bases, with 19 bases between. CDR3 length: 12 amino acids. Germline-derived CDR1 and CDR2 are DFQATT and SNEGSKA (reference sequence). The CDR3 DNA is TGCAGTGCCGGGGAGCCGAGGGAGAAACAGTACTTC. It specifies CSAGEPREKQYF.